This TCR beta chain was obtained from a study of identical twins. Study outcomes and limitations: Possibly, invariant MAIT and iNKT cells partly confounded zero-insertion analyses.

Addition of a universal primer site occurred through template switching, and cDNA carried unique molecular identifiers. MiXCR was run by TCRdb on the 5' RACE reads, yielding one entry per CDR3 protein. The repertoire holds approximately 670,000 distinct CDR3 sequences, with approximately 6.1% as singletons. This CDR3 region has 14 residues. The germline CDR1 and CDR2 sequences are LNHNV and YYDKDF (reference sequence). The trim removed 6 bases at V and 3 bases at J, leaving 4 bases unmatched. This clonotype was observed at least ten times. The target antigen is unknown. This sequence originates from a man between 18 and 29 years old in good health. The gene calls are TRBV15 and TRBJ2-7; 11 bases line up with TRBD2. Sequences were obtained from naive T cells sorted from blood. CDR3 region: CATSTGTSGYEQYF. The CDR3 DNA reads TGTGCCACCAGTACCGGGACTAGCGGCTACGAGCAGTACTTC.